This entry features one T cell receptor (beta chain) sequence. The entry originates in a study of OX40 agonist ivuxolimab in advanced cancers. Study details: The eligibility criteria allowed prior anti-PD-1, anti-PD-L1 or anti-CTLA-4 therapy, and 40% had some.

CDR3 size: 16 residues. Germline V gene data show CDR1 as LNHDA and CDR2 as SQIVND (reference sequence). V lost 7 bases to trimming and J lost 5 bases; unmatched junction nucleotides: 13. Assay: immunoSEQ multiplex PCR; the TCRdb copy retains only in-frame clones and omits some. The table lists about 73,000 clones, roughly 86% of them singletons. With autoimmune disease history or systemic immunosuppression, patients were excluded. The genes are TRBV19 and TRBJ2-2; 7 bases map to TRBD2. The sequenced sample was CD4+ or CD8+ T cells sorted from blood, obtained in a trial of the OX40 agonist ivuxolimab. This TCR was recovered from an adult with an advanced solid tumor such as melanoma, head and neck, liver or kidney cancer. The CDR3 bases are TGTGCCAGTACCCCCCGGGCGACTAGCCCAACCGGGGAGCTGTTTTTT. Translation gives CASTPRATSPTGELFF.